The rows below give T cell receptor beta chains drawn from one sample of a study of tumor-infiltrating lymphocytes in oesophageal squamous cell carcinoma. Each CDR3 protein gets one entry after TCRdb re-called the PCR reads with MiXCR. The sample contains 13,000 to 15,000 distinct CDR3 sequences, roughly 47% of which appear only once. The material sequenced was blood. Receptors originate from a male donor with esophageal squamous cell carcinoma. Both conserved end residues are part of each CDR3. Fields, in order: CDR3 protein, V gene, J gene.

CASSLMQGRSYEQYF	TRBV5-1	TRBJ2-7
CASAENTQYF	TRBV7-2	TRBJ2-3
CASRRSGATYEQFF	TRBV6-6	TRBJ2-1
CASSPRPGQVNEKLFF	TRBV7-2	TRBJ1-4
CASSPLQASNTEAFF	TRBV18	TRBJ1-1
CNDREGDTEAFF	TRBV7-6	TRBJ1-1
CASSPGQGGQNEQYF	TRBV10-1	TRBJ2-4
CASSFFLAGGQDTQYF	TRBV5-1	TRBJ2-3
CASSSNVETARRGEQYF	TRBV11-2	TRBJ2-7
CASSLGELWGSGRKGEQYF	TRBV7-8	TRBJ2-7
CATSDTKAGIYEQYF	TRBV24-1	TRBJ2-7
CASSQLATNEKLFF	TRBV11-2	TRBJ1-4
CAISSGDTAYEQYF	TRBV10-3	TRBJ2-7
CASSPDRGEETQYF	TRBV7-8	TRBJ2-5
CASRRTGDSGNTIYF	TRBV6-1	TRBJ1-3
CASSSSYYEQYF	TRBV12-3/TRBV12-4	TRBJ2-7
CASSLVPTANEQFF	TRBV5-1	TRBJ2-1
CASSLTGTPQETQYF	TRBV7-3	.
CASSRVPLAKNIQYF	TRBV6-5	TRBJ2-4
CASSLINSGTSGYNEQFF	TRBV7-6	TRBJ2-1
CASSLVGGGQGRSSYEQYF	TRBV7-2	TRBJ2-7
CASSQPDRVSRTDTQYF	TRBV4-1	TRBJ2-3
CASSINRNYGYTF	TRBV7-8	.
CASSLVPSGRAGQYF	TRBV7-2	.
CASSPRTGTHEQYF	TRBV7-6	.
CASSVGTVSTDTQYF	TRBV9	TRBJ2-3
CASSFGSSNTGELFF	TRBV7-2	.
CASGSGQGNEKLFF	TRBV12-5	TRBJ1-4
CATSSVPLPGQGVEQYF	TRBV24-1	TRBJ2-7
CASSPSTGRARPQHF	TRBV27	TRBJ1-5
CASSHSGGHPYEQYF	TRBV7-4	.
CASSVGTGRNTIYF	TRBV2	TRBJ1-3
CASSLVGANVLTF	TRBV12-3/TRBV12-4	TRBJ2-6